This T cell receptor beta chain was profiled in a study of T-cell memory formation after mild COVID-19. Turning to the study itself: Across donors, TCR clusters were largely donor specific. Overall study findings and caveats: Clones that contracted from day 15 to 85 were balanced CD4/CD8, while later expanders leaned CD4+. Prior to infection, memory already included some responding clones, suggesting cross-reactive memory joined. The main location of contracting CD4+ clones was CM and EM, and that of contracting CD8+ clones was EMRA.

A word on this clonotype: The antigen remains unidentified.

The CDR3 covers 16 residues. V was shortened by 7 bases and J by 0 bases, with 15 bases between the two germline ends. Via MiXCR, TCRdb re-called the 5' RACE reads, giving one row per CDR3 protein. The data show roughly 100,000 distinct CDR3 sequences, over 13% seen once. This sequence joins TRBV12-3 or TRBV12-4 and TRBJ2-2; D is undetermined. The clonotype comes from a man aged 18 to 29 who had mild COVID-19 (a few samples of this study predate the infection). Cell type and time point are not known. Sample: PBMCs or a T cell subset sorted from them (not recorded which). The CDR3 region has the DNA TGTGCCAGCAACCTCGCGATCCTCGCGAACACCGGGGAGCTGTTTTTT. It encodes CASNLAILANTGELFF.